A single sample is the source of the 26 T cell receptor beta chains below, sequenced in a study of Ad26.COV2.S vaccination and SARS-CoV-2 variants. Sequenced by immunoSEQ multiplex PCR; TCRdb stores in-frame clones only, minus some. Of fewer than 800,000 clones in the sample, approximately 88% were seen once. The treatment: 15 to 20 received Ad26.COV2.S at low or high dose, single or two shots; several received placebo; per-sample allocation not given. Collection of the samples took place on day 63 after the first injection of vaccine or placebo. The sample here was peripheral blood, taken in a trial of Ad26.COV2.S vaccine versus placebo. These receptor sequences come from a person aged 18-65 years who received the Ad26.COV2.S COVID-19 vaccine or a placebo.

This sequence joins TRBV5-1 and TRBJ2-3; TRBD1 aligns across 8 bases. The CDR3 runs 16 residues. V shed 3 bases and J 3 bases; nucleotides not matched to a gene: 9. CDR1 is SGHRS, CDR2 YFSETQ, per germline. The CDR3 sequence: CASSSGQGSVTDTQYF. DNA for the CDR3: TGCGCCAGCAGCTCCGGACAGGGCTCGGTTACAGATACGCAGTATTTT.

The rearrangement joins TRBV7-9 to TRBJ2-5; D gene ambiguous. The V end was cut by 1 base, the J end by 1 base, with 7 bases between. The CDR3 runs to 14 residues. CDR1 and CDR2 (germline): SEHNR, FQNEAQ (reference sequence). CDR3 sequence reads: CASSLVGSQETQYF. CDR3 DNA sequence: TGTGCCAGCAGCTTAGTAGGCAGCCAAGAGACCCAGTACTTC.

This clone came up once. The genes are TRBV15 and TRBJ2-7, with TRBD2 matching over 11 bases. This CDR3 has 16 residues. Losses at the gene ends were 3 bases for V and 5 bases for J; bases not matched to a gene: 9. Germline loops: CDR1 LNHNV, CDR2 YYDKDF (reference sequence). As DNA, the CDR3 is TGTGCCACCAGCAGTGACTTAGCGGGAGGGAGTAACGAGCAGTACTTC. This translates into CATSSDLAGGSNEQYF.

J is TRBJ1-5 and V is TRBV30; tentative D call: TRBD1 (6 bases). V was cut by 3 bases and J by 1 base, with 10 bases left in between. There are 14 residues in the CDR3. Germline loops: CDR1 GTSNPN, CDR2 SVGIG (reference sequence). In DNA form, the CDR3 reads TGTGCCTGGAGGGGACACGGGAGCAATCAGCCCCAGCATTTT. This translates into CAWRGHGSNQPQHF.

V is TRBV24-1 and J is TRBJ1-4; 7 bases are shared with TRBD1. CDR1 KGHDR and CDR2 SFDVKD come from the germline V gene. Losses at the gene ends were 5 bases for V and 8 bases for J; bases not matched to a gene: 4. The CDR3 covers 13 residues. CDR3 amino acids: CATSVTGAEKLFF. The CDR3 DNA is TGTGCCACCAGTGTTACAGGGGCGGAAAAACTGTTTTTT.

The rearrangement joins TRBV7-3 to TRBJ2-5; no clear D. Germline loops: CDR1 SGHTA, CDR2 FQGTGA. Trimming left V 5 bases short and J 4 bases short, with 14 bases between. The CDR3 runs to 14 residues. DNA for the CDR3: TGTGCCAGCAGCCCAGGCCCTCGAGGAGAGACCCAGTACTTC. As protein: CASSPGPRGETQYF.

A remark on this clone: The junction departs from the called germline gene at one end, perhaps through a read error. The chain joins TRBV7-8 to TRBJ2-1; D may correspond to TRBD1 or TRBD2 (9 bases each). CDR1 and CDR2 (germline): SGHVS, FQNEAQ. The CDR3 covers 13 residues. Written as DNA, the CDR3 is TGTGCCAGCAGCCTAGCGGGACAGGGAGGGAAGTTCTTC. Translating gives CASSLAGQGGKFF.

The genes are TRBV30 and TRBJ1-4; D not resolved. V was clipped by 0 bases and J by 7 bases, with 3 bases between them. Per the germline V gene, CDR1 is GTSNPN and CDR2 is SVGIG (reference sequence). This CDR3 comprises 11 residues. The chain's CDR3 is CAWSVFEKLFF. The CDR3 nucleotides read TGTGCCTGGAGTGTATTTGAAAAACTGTTTTTT.

Here the CDR3 DNA reads TGTGCCAGCAGGCCTACTAGCGCGGGTGAGACCCAGTACTTC. Its translation is CASRPTSAGETQYF. The chain uses TRBV6-6 and TRBJ2-5; 7 nucleotides match TRBD2. There are 14 residues in the CDR3. CDR1 and CDR2 (germline): MNHNY, SVGAGI (reference sequence). The ends lost 6 bases at V and 5 bases at J; junction bases unmatched: 9.

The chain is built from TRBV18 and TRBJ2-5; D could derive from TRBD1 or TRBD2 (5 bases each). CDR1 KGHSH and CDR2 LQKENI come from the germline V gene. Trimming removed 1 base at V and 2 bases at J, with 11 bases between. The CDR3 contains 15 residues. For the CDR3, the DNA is TGTGCCAGCTCACCACAACTAGGGGAACAAGAGACCCAGTACTTC. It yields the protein CASSPQLGEQETQYF.

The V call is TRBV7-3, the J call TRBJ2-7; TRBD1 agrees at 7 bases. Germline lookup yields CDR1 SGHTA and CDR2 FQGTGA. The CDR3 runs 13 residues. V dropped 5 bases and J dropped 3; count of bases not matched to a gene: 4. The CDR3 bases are TGTGCCAGCAGCCACGACAGGGACTACGAGCAGTACTTC. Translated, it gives CASSHDRDYEQYF.

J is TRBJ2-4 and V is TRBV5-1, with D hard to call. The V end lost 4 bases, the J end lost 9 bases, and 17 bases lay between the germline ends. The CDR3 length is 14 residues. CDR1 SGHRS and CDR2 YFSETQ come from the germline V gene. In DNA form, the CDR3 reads TGCGCCAGCAGCCCCTACTTCGAGGATGGCATTCAGTACTTC. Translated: CASSPYFEDGIQYF.

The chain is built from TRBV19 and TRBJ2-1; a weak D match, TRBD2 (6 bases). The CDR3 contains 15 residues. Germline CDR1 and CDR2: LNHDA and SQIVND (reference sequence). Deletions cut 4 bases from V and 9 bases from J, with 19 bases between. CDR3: CASSTMGTARGEQFF. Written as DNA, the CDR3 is TGTGCCAGTAGTACGATGGGGACTGCCCGGGGTGAGCAGTTCTTC.

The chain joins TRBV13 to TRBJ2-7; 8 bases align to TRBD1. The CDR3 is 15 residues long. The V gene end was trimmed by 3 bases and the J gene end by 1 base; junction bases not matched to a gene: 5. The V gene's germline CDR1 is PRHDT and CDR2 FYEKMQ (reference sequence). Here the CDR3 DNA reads TGTGCCAGCAGCTTCGGACAGGGAAGGTCCTACGAGCAGTACTTC. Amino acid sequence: CASSFGQGRSYEQYF.

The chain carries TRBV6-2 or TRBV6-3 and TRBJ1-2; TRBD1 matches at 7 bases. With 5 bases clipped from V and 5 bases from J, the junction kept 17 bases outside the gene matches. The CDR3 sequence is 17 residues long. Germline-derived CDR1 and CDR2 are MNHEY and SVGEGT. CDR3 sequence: CASSKPQGRWALYGYTF. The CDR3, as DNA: TGTGCCAGCAGTAAGCCACAGGGGAGATGGGCGCTTTATGGCTACACCTTC.

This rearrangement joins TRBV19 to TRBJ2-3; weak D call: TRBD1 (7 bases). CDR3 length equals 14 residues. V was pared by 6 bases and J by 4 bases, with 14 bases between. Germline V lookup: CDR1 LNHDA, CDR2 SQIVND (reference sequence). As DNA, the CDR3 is TGTGCCAGTAGAAGGAGGGGGCAAGCAGATACGCAGTATTTT. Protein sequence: CASRRRGQADTQYF.

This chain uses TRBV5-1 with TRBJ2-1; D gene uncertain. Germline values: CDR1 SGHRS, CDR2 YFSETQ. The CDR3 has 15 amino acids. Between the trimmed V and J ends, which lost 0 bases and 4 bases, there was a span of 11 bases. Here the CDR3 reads CASSLALTKYNEQFF. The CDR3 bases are TGCGCCAGCAGCTTGGCCCTCACTAAGTACAATGAGCAGTTCTTC.

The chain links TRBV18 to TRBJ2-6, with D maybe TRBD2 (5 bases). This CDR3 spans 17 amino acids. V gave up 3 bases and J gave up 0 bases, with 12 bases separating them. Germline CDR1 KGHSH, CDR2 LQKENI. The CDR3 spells CASSPWTESSGANVLTF. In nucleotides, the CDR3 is TGTGCCAGCTCACCTTGGACTGAAAGCTCTGGGGCCAACGTCCTGACTTTC.

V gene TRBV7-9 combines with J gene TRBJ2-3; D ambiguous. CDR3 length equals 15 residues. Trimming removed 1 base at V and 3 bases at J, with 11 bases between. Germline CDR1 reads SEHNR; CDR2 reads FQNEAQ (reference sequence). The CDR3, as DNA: TGTGCCAGCAGCTTAGGACGTAGCTGGACAGATACGCAGTATTTT. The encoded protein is CASSLGRSWTDTQYF.

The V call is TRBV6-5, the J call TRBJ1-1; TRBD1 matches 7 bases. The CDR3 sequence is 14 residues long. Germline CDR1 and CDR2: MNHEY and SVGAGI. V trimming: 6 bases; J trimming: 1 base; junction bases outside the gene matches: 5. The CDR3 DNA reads TGTGCCAGCAGCCTAAACAGGGGGAACACTGAAGCTTTCTTT. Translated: CASSLNRGNTEAFF.

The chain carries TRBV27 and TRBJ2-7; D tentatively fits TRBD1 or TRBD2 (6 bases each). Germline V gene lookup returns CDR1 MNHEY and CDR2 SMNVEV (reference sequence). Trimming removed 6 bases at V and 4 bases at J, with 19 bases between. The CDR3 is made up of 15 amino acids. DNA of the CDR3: TGTGCCAGCAGGGCTTCAGTCGGGGGCCAGTACGAGCAGTACTTC. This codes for CASRASVGGQYEQYF.

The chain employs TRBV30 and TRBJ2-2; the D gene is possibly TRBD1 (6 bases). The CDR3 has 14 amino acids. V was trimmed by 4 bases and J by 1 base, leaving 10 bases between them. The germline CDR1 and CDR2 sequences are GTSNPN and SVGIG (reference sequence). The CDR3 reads CAWTPDRNTGELFF. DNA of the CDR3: TGTGCCTGGACCCCGGACAGGAACACCGGGGAGCTGTTTTTT.

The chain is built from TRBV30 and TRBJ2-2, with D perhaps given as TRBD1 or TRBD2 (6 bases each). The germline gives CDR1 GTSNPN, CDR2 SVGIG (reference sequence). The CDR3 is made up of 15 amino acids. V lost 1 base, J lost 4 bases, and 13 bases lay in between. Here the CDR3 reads CAWSARGRGTGELFF. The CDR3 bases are TGTGCCTGGAGTGCCCGGGGGCGAGGCACCGGGGAGCTGTTTTTT. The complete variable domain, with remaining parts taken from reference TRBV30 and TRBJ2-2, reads SQTIHQWPATLVQPVGSPLSLECTVEGTSNPNLYWYRQAAGRGLQLLFYSVGIGQISSEVPQNLSASRPQDRQFILSSKKLLLSDSGFYLCAWSARGRGTGELFFGEGSRLTVL.

CDR3 coding DNA: TGTGCCAGCAGTGAATCTTCCTGGGGTCAGCCCCAGCATTTT. As protein: CASSESSWGQPQHF. V is TRBV2 and J is TRBJ1-5; D not resolved. Germline CDR1 is SNHLY and CDR2 is FYNNEI. This CDR3 is 14 amino acids long. The V and J ends lost 2 bases and 6 bases respectively, with 11 bases between them. The complete variable domain, with remaining parts taken from reference TRBV2 and TRBJ1-5, reads EPEVTQTPSHQVTQMGQEVILRCVPISNHLYFYWYRQILGQKVEFLVSFYNNEISEKSEIFDDQFSVERPDGSNFTLKIRSTKLEDSAMYFCASSESSWGQPQHFGDGTRLSIL.

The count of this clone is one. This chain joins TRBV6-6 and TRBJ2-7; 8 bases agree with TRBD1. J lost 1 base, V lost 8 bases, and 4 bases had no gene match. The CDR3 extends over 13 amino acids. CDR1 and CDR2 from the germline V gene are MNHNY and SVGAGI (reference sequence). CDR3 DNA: TGTGCCAGCGCGGACAGGGCTTCCTACGAGCAGTACTTC. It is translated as CASADRASYEQYF.

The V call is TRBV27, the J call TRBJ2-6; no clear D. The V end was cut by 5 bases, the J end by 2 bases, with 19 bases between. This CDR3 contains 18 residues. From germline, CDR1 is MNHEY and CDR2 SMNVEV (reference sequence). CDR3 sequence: CASSRDLPEVAGANVLTF. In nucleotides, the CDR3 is TGTGCCAGCAGTCGAGATCTTCCAGAGGTTGCTGGGGCCAACGTCCTGACTTTC.